The clone carrying this T cell receptor beta chain was found once. CDR3 size: 15 residues. The germline gives CDR1 SEHNR, CDR2 FQNEAQ (reference sequence). The V and J ends lost 5 bases and 4 bases respectively, with 17 bases between them. The record originates from a study of immune evolution from preneoplasia to lung adenocarcinoma. Data came from immunoSEQ multiplex PCR; TCRdb stores just in-frame clones and leaves some out. The sample shows more than 6,500 clones, under 85% of them seen only once. Two lung cancer pathologists independently confirmed each histologic diagnosis. The sequenced sample consisted of FFPE adjacent normal lung tissue. The sequence was collected from a person in their 70s with lung adenocarcinoma. The chain carries TRBV7-9 and TRBJ1-2, with D possibly matching TRBD1 (6 bases). The CDR3 is CASSDGGLALYGYTF. CDR3 nucleotides: TGTGCCAGCAGCGACGGGGGGCTGGCTCTCTATGGCTACACCTTC. The complete variable domain, with remaining parts taken from reference TRBV7-9 and TRBJ1-2, reads DTGVSQNPRHKITKRGQNVTFRCDPISEHNRLYWYRQTLGQGPEFLTYFQNEAQLEKSRLLSDRFSAERPKGSFSTLEIQRTEQGDSAMYLCASSDGGLALYGYTFGSGTRLTVV.